This T cell receptor (beta chain) was identified in a study of PD-1 blockade in classical Hodgkin lymphoma. Study as a whole: The patients were dosed with nivolumab 3 mg/kg, infused intravenously every 2 weeks.

Germline V lookup: CDR1 MGHDK, CDR2 SYGVNS. The CDR3 has 12 residues. Trimming removed 5 bases at V and 2 bases at J, with 7 bases between. This clone appeared a few times. TCRdb's table, derived via immunoSEQ multiplex PCR, lists solely in-frame clones and lacks some. This table has 25,000 to 30,000 clones, roughly 80% appearing once. The time point was: cycle 4 day 1 (C4D1), after less than 7 weeks of nivolumab. Autologous stem cell transplantation was followed by relapse in every patient, and brentuximab vedotin exposure varied. Isolation of CD4+ T cells from thawed PBMCs was performed by magnetic negative selection. Classifying best responses yielded complete response, partial response or progressive disease.

This sequence was found in a human donor with classical Hodgkin lymphoma. Specimen: CD4+ T cells from blood, collected before the fourth cycle of nivolumab. The J gene is TRBJ2-7, the V gene TRBV25-1; no reliable D call. CDR3 nucleotides: TGTGCCAGCAGTACCCCAACCTACGAGCAGTACTTC. Its translation is CASSTPTYEQYF.